The clone carrying this T cell receptor beta chain was observed a few times. TCRbeta library preparation incorporated unique molecular identifiers. TCRdb used MiXCR to reprocess the PCR reads, holding one entry per CDR3 protein. The table shows around 80,000 distinct CDR3 sequences, with roughly 18% occurring only once. The data originate from a study of T-cell reconstitution after alpha-beta-depleted transplantation in children. The CDR3 consists of 15 residues. Per germline, CDR1 DFQATT and CDR2 SNEGSKA (reference sequence). Trimming cost V 1 base and J 5 bases; bases outside gene matches: 4. The chain uses TRBV20-1 and TRBJ2-7; TRBD2 matches at 14 bases. Sequenced material: PBMCs, mostly from graft donor cells, taken 360 days after TCRalphabeta/CD19-depleted stem cell transplant. This TCR came from a male patient between 2 and 15 years old who had a stem cell transplant for acute lymphoblastic leukemia, so the T cells may come from the graft donor. The CDR3 nucleotides are TGCAGTGCTAGAGGGACTAGCGGGAGGACGGACGAGCAGTACTTC. Protein sequence: CSARGTSGRTDEQYF.